This TCR beta chain emerged from a study of graft-versus-host responses after intestinal transplantation. Responders that carried the CFSE label, some 200,000 of them, were plated with some 200,000 irradiated, violet-dye-labeled stimulator cells. Germline V gives CDR1 SGHAT, CDR2 FQNNGV. Trimming took 4 bases from V and 0 from J, leaving 10 bases between them. CDR3 length: 15 amino acids. In this sample, this clone turned up a few times. The assay was immunoSEQ multiplex PCR, and TCRdb's table has in-frame clones only and misses some. The data contain about 14,000 clones, 30% to 40% of them singletons.

The V gene is TRBV11-2, the J gene TRBJ1-3; no clear D. Here the sequenced sample was alloreactive CD8+ T cells from a mixed lymphocyte reaction culture, taken before intestinal transplant. Subset reported: CFSE-low proliferating T cells sorted from approximately six-day pre-transplant mixed lymphocyte reaction (GvH or HvG direction). This sequence was found in a human patient who received an intestinal transplant. Written as DNA, the CDR3 is TGTGCCAGCAGCTCGTACCGGGACTCTGGAAACACCATATATTTT. Translated, it gives CASSSYRDSGNTIYF.